The 25 T cell receptor beta chains below come from one sample, sequenced in a study of post-analysis software for immune sequencing data. The library was made from cDNA and included unique molecular identifiers. MiXCR was run by TCRdb on the PCR reads, yielding one entry per CDR3 protein. The data show roughly 800,000 distinct CDR3 sequences, about 43% seen once. Antigens of these TCRs are unknown. Study results and caveats: Relative to controls, patients had 4 or 5 TRBV segments at higher frequency, with TRBV5-6, TRBV5-1 and TRBV20-1 among these.

Sample: blood. The receptor set was obtained from a girl aged 5 to 17 with multiple sclerosis.

This chain uses TRBV5-5 with TRBJ1-5; D perhaps matches TRBD1 (6 bases). Trimming took off 0 bases at V and 4 bases at J, with 17 bases between the two ends. The CDR3 is 17 amino acids. Germline CDR1 is SGHKS and CDR2 is YYEKEE (reference sequence). This CDR3 reads CASSLGPWVGTNQPQHF. The CDR3 nucleotides read TGTGCCAGCAGCTTGGGGCCTTGGGTAGGGACAAATCAGCCCCAGCATTTT.

The rearrangement joins TRBV7-3 to TRBJ2-1, with D unresolved. V was pared by 3 bases and J by 0 bases, with 9 bases between. This CDR3 region has 15 residues. CDR1 is SGHTA and CDR2 is FQGTGA in the germline V gene. CDR3 protein: CASSLSQSSYNEQFF. DNA of the CDR3: TGTGCCAGCAGCTTGAGTCAGAGCTCCTACAATGAGCAGTTCTTC.

V usage is TRBV7-2 and J usage is TRBJ1-1; 9 nucleotides agree with TRBD1. The CDR3 contains 17 residues. J lost 0 bases, V lost 5 bases, and 10 bases had no gene match. Germline loops: CDR1 SGHTA, CDR2 FQGNSA. In DNA form, the CDR3 reads TGTGCCAGCAGCCCTCCGGGACAGGGATTGATGAACACTGAAGCTTTCTTT. Translation gives CASSPPGQGLMNTEAFF.

The V gene is TRBV28, the J gene TRBJ2-7, with TRBD1 identical over 8 bases. Per the germline V gene, CDR1 is MDHEN and CDR2 is SYDVKM. The length of the CDR3 is 14 residues. Unmatched junction bases numbered 5, after V lost 5 bases and J lost 2 bases. The CDR3 DNA follows: TGTGCCAGCAGTAAGACAGGGGTTACCTACGAGCAGTACTTC. Protein: CASSKTGVTYEQYF. The full variable domain, with the rest looked up from reference TRBV28 and TRBJ2-7, is DVKVTQSSRYLVKRTGEKVFLECVQDMDHENMFWYRQDPGLGLRLIYFSYDVKMKEKGDIPEGYSVSREKKERFSLILESASTNQTSMYLCASSKTGVTYEQYFGPGTRLTVT.

Here the CDR3 DNA reads TGTGCCAGCAGTTTACGTCACACTGGCACTGAAGCTTTCTTT. It encodes CASSLRHTGTEAFF. The chain uses TRBV28 and TRBJ1-1, with D uncertain. V shed 2 bases and J shed 4 bases, with 11 bases lying between them. The germline V gene has CDR1 MDHEN and CDR2 SYDVKM. The CDR3 loop spans 14 amino acids.

CDR3 DNA sequence: TGCAGCGTTGTAGTGAGACTGAACACTGAAGCTTTCTTT. This sequence encodes CSVVVRLNTEAFF. V and J are TRBV29-1 and TRBJ1-1; no reliable D call. The CDR3 sequence is 13 residues long. CDR1 and CDR2 from the germline V gene are SQVTM and ANQGSEA. With 4 bases removed from V and 0 bases from J, the gap between germline ends came to 9 bases.

The chain combines TRBV11-2 with TRBJ1-2; 11 positions match TRBD1. CDR3 length equals 21 residues. After removal of 5 bases from V and 1 base from J, the junction contained 21 bases not matched to a gene. Germline CDR1 reads SGHAT; CDR2 reads FQNNGV. The DNA of the CDR3 is TGTGCCAGCAGCCTTAGAAGGACAGGGGGCGAAAGATCTGAGCTTAACTATGGCTACACCTTC. Translating gives CASSLRRTGGERSELNYGYTF.

The chain recombines TRBV20-1 with TRBJ2-1, with 10 positions matching TRBD2. Germline CDR1 is DFQATT and CDR2 is SNEGSKA (reference sequence). After removal of 6 bases from V and 4 bases from J, the junction contained 12 bases not matched to a gene. The CDR3 loop spans 16 amino acids. CDR3 in DNA: TGCAGTGCCTACGGGACTAGCGAGCCCATATACAATGAGCAGTTCTTC. Residues: CSAYGTSEPIYNEQFF.

The rearrangement uses TRBV15 and TRBJ2-3; D ambiguous. This CDR3 region has 15 residues. The ends were cut back, 0 bases at V and 0 bases at J, with 7 bases in the middle. CDR1 and CDR2 (germline): LNHNV, YYDKDF (reference sequence). CDR3 sequence (DNA): TGTGCCACCAGCAGAGATAGAGCTAGCACAGATACGCAGTATTTT. Translated: CATSRDRASTDTQYF.

The chain carries TRBV29-1 and TRBJ2-1; D unclear. Germline values: CDR1 SQVTM, CDR2 ANQGSEA. The length of the CDR3 is 15 residues. The V end lost 1 base, the J end lost 4 bases, and 14 bases lay between the germline ends. The CDR3 nucleotides are TGCAGCGTTGAAGCTCGCCAGGACGTTTACAATGAGCAGTTCTTC. It encodes CSVEARQDVYNEQFF.

This clonotype was found a few times. The V and J genes are TRBV20-1 and TRBJ2-1; TRBD2 matches 13 bases. Trimming at V came to 1 base and at J to 8 bases, leaving 11 bases not matched to a gene. This CDR3 has 17 amino acids. The germline V gene has CDR1 DFQATT and CDR2 SNEGSKA (reference sequence). The CDR3 sequence is CSARAPGLAGSLHEQFF. The DNA of the CDR3 is TGCAGTGCTAGAGCGCCGGGACTAGCGGGATCTTTGCATGAGCAGTTCTTC.

This chain connects TRBV9 to TRBJ2-4; no reliable D call. With 3 bases removed from V and 1 base from J, the gap between germline ends came to 2 bases. CDR1 and CDR2 from the germline V gene are SGDLS and YYNGEE. The CDR3 has 12 amino acids. The CDR3 region is CASSGAKNIQYF. The CDR3 nucleotides are TGTGCCAGCAGCGGGGCCAAAAACATTCAGTACTTC.

Regarding this clonotype: A read error may produce the germline difference seen at one junction end. The V call is TRBV12-3 or TRBV12-4, the J call TRBJ2-5; TRBD2 matches 12 bases. The CDR3 has 15 residues. CDR3 sequence reads: CACSSSGRGQETQYF. CDR3 DNA: TGTGCCTGCAGCTCTAGCGGGAGGGGGCAAGAGACCCAGTACTTC.

This clonotype showed up just a few times. This CDR3 is CATSKTGYEQYF. In nucleotides, the CDR3 is TGTGCCACCAGTAAAACAGGGTACGAGCAGTACTTC. The chain is built from TRBV24-1 and TRBJ2-7; D perhaps matches TRBD1 (6 bases). Looked up from germline, CDR1 is KGHDR and CDR2 is SFDVKD. Trimming stripped 6 bases from V and 4 bases from J, with 9 bases between. CDR3 length equals 12 residues.

V gene TRBV18 combines with J gene TRBJ2-2, with 7 positions matching TRBD1. The germline V gene has CDR1 KGHSH and CDR2 LQKENI. The CDR3 loop spans 16 amino acids. The ends lost 3 bases at V and 1 base at J; junction bases unmatched: 5. The CDR3 DNA follows: TGTGCCAGCTCACCGCCAACAGGGGTGAACACCGGGGAGCTGTTTTTT. Translated, it gives CASSPPTGVNTGELFF.

This clonotype was counted ten times or more. V and J are TRBV12-3 or TRBV12-4 and TRBJ2-5; no definite D call. Trimming shortened V by 6 bases and J by 2 bases, and 10 bases separated the two germline ends. This CDR3 is 13 amino acids long. CDR3 in amino acids: CASSLSQQETQYF. The CDR3 DNA follows: TGTGCCAGCAGCCTCAGTCAGCAAGAGACCCAGTACTTC.

As to this clonotype: At one end the junction does not follow the germline gene, possibly because of a read error. The chain joins TRBV20-1 to TRBJ2-7; 8 nucleotides line up with TRBD1. Per the germline V gene, CDR1 is DFQATT and CDR2 is SNEGSKA (reference sequence). The CDR3 is 14 residues long. The CDR3 nucleotides read TGCAGTGCTAGGGGACAGGTATTCTCCGACGAGCAGTACTTC. It encodes CSARGQVFSDEQYF.

This clonotype was observed a handful of times. The chain is built from TRBV15 and TRBJ2-1; D is possibly TRBD2 (5 bases). The length of the CDR3 is 16 residues. Germline V lookup: CDR1 LNHNV, CDR2 YYDKDF (reference sequence). Trimming cost V 2 bases and J 2 bases, with 13 bases left between them. The chain's CDR3 is CATSRRFLGAYNEQFF. As DNA, the CDR3 is TGTGCCACCAGCAGACGCTTCCTCGGGGCCTACAATGAGCAGTTCTTC.

There are a few counts of this clonotype. The V call is TRBV20-1, the J call TRBJ1-5, with D unclear. The germline gives CDR1 DFQATT, CDR2 SNEGSKA (reference sequence). The V end was cut by 3 bases, the J end by 3 bases, with 6 bases between. CDR3 length: 12 residues. CDR3 amino acids: CSASRNNQPQHF. Here the CDR3 DNA reads TGCAGTGCTAGCAGGAACAATCAGCCCCAGCATTTT.

This clonotype occurred many times. CDR3 in amino acids: CASSLGTVQETQYF. The CDR3 region has the DNA TGTGCCAGCAGTCTCGGGACGGTACAAGAGACCCAGTACTTC. The chain is built from TRBV7-9 and TRBJ2-5; TRBD1 or TRBD2 may be the D gene (5 bases each). Trimming removed 6 bases from V and 2 bases from J, with 13 bases in between. This CDR3 is built from 14 residues. CDR1 SEHNR and CDR2 FQNEAQ come from the germline V gene (reference sequence).

CDR3 in DNA: TGTGCCAGCAGCCTACGTAGCGGGATCTCTGGGGCCAACGTCCTGACTTTC. As protein: CASSLRSGISGANVLTF. This chain uses TRBV7-3 with TRBJ2-6, with 8 bases lining up with TRBD2. V lost 5 bases to trimming and J lost 0 bases; unmatched junction nucleotides: 6. Germline V gene lookup returns CDR1 SGHTA and CDR2 FQGTGA. This CDR3 is 17 amino acids long.

Notes on this clonotype: The conserved phenylalanine or tryptophan is not found at the CDR3 terminus, so this likely reflects a read error. The chain is built from TRBV29-1 and TRBJ1-4; D may be TRBD1 (6 bases). The length of the CDR3 is 13 residues. Germline-derived CDR1 and CDR2 are SQVTM and ANQGSEA. The V gene lost 7 bases and the J gene lost 4 bases, with 13 bases spanning the gap. The CDR3 bases are TGCAGCGCCCGGGCAGGGGTTAATGAAAAACTGTTTTGT. Its translation is CSARAGVNEKLFC.

This chain links TRBV20-1 with TRBJ2-7; 12 bases map to TRBD2. Germline V CDR1 and CDR2: DFQATT, SNEGSKA (reference sequence). The CDR3 is 16 amino acids. The V and J ends lost 5 bases and 4 bases, in that order; junction bases with no gene match: 12. For the CDR3, the DNA is TGCAGTGCTGGGTCGCTGACTAGCGGGAGTTCGTACGAGCAGTACTTC. Protein sequence: CSAGSLTSGSSYEQYF.

This clonotype was observed a handful of times. The chain carries TRBV7-3 and TRBJ2-7; D gene unclear. Germline assignment: CDR1 SGHTA and CDR2 FQGTGA. Trimming left V 5 bases short and J 2 bases short, with 13 bases between. This CDR3 spans 14 amino acids. The CDR3 region is CASSRTPNPYEQYF. CDR3 nucleotide sequence: TGTGCCAGCAGCCGTACTCCGAACCCCTACGAGCAGTACTTC.

There are a few counts of this clonotype. The chain combines TRBV12-3 or TRBV12-4 with TRBJ2-1; 11 bases line up with TRBD2. After removal of 6 bases from V and 9 bases from J, the junction contained 10 bases not matched to a gene. CDR3 length: 15 residues. In DNA form, the CDR3 reads TGTGCCAGCAGGTCGACTAGCGGGGCGCGGAGTGAGCAGTTCTTC. The encoded protein is CASRSTSGARSEQFF.